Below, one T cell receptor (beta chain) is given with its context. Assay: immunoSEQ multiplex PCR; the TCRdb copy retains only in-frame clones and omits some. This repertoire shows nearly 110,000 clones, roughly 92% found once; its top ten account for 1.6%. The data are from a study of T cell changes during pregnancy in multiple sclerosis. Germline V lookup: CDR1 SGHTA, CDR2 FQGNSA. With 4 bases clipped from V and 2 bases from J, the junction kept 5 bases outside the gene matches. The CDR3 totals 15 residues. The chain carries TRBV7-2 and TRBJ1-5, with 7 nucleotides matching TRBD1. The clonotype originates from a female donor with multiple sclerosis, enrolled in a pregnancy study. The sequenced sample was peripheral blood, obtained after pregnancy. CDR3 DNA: TGTGCCAGCAGCTCGCTCACAGGGGGCAATCAGCCCCAGCATTTT. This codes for CASSSLTGGNQPQHF. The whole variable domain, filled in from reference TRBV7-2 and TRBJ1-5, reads GAGVSQSPSNKVTEKGKDVELRCDPISGHTALYWYRQSLGQGLEFLIYFQGNSAPDKSGLPSDRFSAERTGGSVSTLTIQRTQQEDSAVYLCASSSLTGGNQPQHFGDGTRLSIL.